Below, 21 T cell receptor beta chains from the same sample are listed, as sequenced in a study of blood T cell repertoires in COVID-19. The data were produced by immunoSEQ multiplex PCR, yet TCRdb's version contains in-frame clones alone and is incomplete. The data hold roughly 200,000 clones, with more than 75% observed a single time. The sequencing sample was made of peripheral blood. These receptors came from a man between 60 and 75 years old who had recovered from COVID-19.

This clone appeared once. This chain's CDR3 is CASSFDRSGYTF. The CDR3 DNA reads TGTGCCAGCAGCTTCGACAGAAGTGGCTACACCTTC. This chain connects TRBV6-2 or TRBV6-3 to TRBJ1-2, with D possibly being TRBD1 (5 bases). Germline-derived CDR1 and CDR2 are MNHEY and SVGEGT. V lost 6 bases to trimming and J lost 7 bases, with 12 bases between them. The CDR3 sequence is 12 residues long.

This chain links TRBV11-3 with TRBJ2-1; 9 nucleotides line up with TRBD2. V was clipped by 5 bases and J by 2 bases; unmatched bases: 16. The CDR3 loop spans 19 amino acids. CDR1 is SGHNT, CDR2 YENEEA, per germline. CDR3 protein: CASSHKIGAAGGPYNEQFF. In DNA form, the CDR3 reads TGTGCCAGCAGCCATAAGATAGGTGCGGCGGGAGGGCCCTACAATGAGCAGTTCTTC.

This clone is a singleton in its sample. The chain joins TRBV29-1 to TRBJ1-2; tentative D call: TRBD1 (5 bases). CDR3 length: 13 amino acids. Trimming removed 5 bases at V and 5 bases at J, with 15 bases between. Germline V gene sequence: CDR1 SQVTM, CDR2 ANQGSEA. Here the CDR3 reads CSVIKQGRYGYTF. In DNA form, the CDR3 reads TGCAGCGTTATAAAGCAGGGCCGGTATGGCTACACCTTC.

This sequence joins TRBV3-1 (or the pseudogene TRBV3-2) and TRBJ2-5; TRBD2 aligns across 9 bases. V shed 3 bases, J shed 5 bases, and the junction held 7 bases outside the gene matches. In germline, CDR1 is LGHDT, CDR2 YNNKEL (reference sequence). The CDR3 is 15 amino acids. CDR3 amino acids: CASSHPGTSTETQYF. In DNA form, the CDR3 reads TGTGCCAGCAGCCACCCCGGGACTAGCACGGAGACCCAGTACTTC.

Comment on this clone: The sample carries other DNA sequences with the same CDR3. V gene TRBV5-1 combines with J gene TRBJ2-2; weak D call: TRBD2 (7 bases). In germline, CDR1 is SGHRS, CDR2 YFSETQ. This CDR3 comprises 14 residues. Deletions cut 7 bases from V and 0 bases from J, with 10 bases between. The CDR3 region is CASSGGANTGELFF. Written as DNA, the CDR3 is TGCGCCAGCTCGGGGGGCGCGAACACCGGGGAGCTGTTTTTT.

The V and J genes are TRBV9 and TRBJ1-2; D ambiguous. This CDR3 has 14 amino acids. Germline CDR1 is SGDLS and CDR2 is YYNGEE. V lost 4 bases and J 3 bases, leaving 13 bases between the germline ends. CDR3 region: CASSFSKEDYGYTF. As DNA, the CDR3 is TGTGCCAGCAGCTTCTCTAAGGAGGACTATGGCTACACCTTC.

The chain recombines TRBV30 with TRBJ2-5; possibly TRBD2 for D (6 bases). CDR1 is GTSNPN and CDR2 is SVGIG in the germline V gene (reference sequence). The CDR3 covers 15 residues. The V end lost 0 bases, the J end lost 3 bases, and 14 bases lay between the germline ends. The CDR3 protein is CAWSVLGGGEETQYF. The CDR3 coding sequence is TGTGCCTGGAGTGTACTGGGGGGAGGAGAAGAGACCCAGTACTTC.

The count of this clone is one. V usage is TRBV28 and J usage is TRBJ1-4; 8 bases agree with TRBD1. Germline CDR1 and CDR2: MDHEN and SYDVKM. This CDR3 spans 12 amino acids. After removal of 7 bases from V and 8 bases from J, the junction contained 3 bases not matched to a gene. For the CDR3, the DNA is TGTGCCAGCAACCAGGGGGCGGAAAAACTGTTTTTT. Its translation: CASNQGAEKLFF.

The chain couples TRBV20-1 to TRBJ1-2; D might be TRBD1 (5 bases). The length of the CDR3 is 11 residues. V was pared by 3 bases and J by 8 bases, with 10 bases between. The germline gives CDR1 DFQATT, CDR2 SNEGSKA (reference sequence). CDR3 amino acids: CSASPQEGYTF. The CDR3 region has the DNA TGCAGTGCTAGCCCACAGGAAGGCTACACCTTC.

V gene TRBV10-3 combines with J gene TRBJ2-1, with a weak D call TRBD2 (5 bases). V dropped 2 bases and J dropped 0 bases, with 17 bases sitting between them. The CDR3 spans 18 residues. The germline gives CDR1 ENHRY, CDR2 SYGVKD. The CDR3 region has the DNA TGTGCCATCAGTGAGGCAGACCCCCAGCGGAGCTCCTACAATGAGCAGTTCTTC. Translation: CAISEADPQRSSYNEQFF.

DNA for the CDR3: TGTGCCTGGACTGCGGCAGGGAATGAGCCCCAGCATTTT. Its translation: CAWTAAGNEPQHF. V and J are TRBV30 and TRBJ1-5, with a tentative D call TRBD1 (5 bases). Trimming took 4 bases from V and 8 from J, leaving 15 bases between them. The CDR3 totals 13 residues. Germline V gives CDR1 GTSNPN, CDR2 SVGIG (reference sequence).

Here the CDR3 DNA reads TGTGCCAGCAGTGAGCGGGGACAGGGCTTCTCTGGAAACACCATATATTTT. It is translated as CASSERGQGFSGNTIYF. The chain recombines TRBV7-9 with TRBJ1-3, with 9 bases that match TRBD1. This CDR3 has 17 amino acids. V lost 6 bases, J lost 0 bases, and 9 bases stayed unmatched. Germline V CDR1 and CDR2: SEHNR, FQNEAQ (reference sequence).

The J gene is TRBJ2-7, the V gene TRBV7-3; perhaps TRBD2 as D (5 bases). V dropped 2 bases and J dropped 0 bases, with 8 bases sitting between them. The CDR3 sequence is 14 residues long. Germline V gene sequence: CDR1 SGHTA, CDR2 FQGTGA. CDR3 in amino acids: CASSLAGSSYEQYF. The CDR3 nucleotides read TGTGCCAGCAGCTTAGCTGGGAGCTCCTACGAGCAGTACTTC.

V is TRBV21-1 and J is TRBJ2-7; the table's D call, TRBD1, was not checked against the DNA. TRBV21-1 is termed a pseudogene. This CDR3 has 17 amino acids. The CDR3, as DNA: TGTGCCAGCACCGACAACACCACAGGGGGCGCTTTCTACGAGCAGTACTTC. The encoded protein is CASTDNTTGGAFYEQYF.

The V gene is TRBV23-1, the J gene TRBJ1-2; tentative D call: TRBD1 (6 bases). Being an ORF, TRBV23-1 has a function that is uncertain. This CDR3 is built from 13 residues. The V end was cut by 6 bases, the J end by 2 bases, with 10 bases between. The CDR3 is CASRRTANYGYTF. The CDR3 coding sequence is TGCGCCAGCAGGCGGACAGCAAACTATGGCTACACCTTC.

The V and J genes are TRBV3-1 (or the pseudogene TRBV3-2) and TRBJ2-2; perhaps TRBD2 as D (5 bases). Looked up from germline, CDR1 is LGHDT and CDR2 is YNNKEL (reference sequence). The CDR3 covers 12 residues. The CDR3 DNA is TGTGCAGGGAGCGGTATCACCGGGGAGCTGTTTTTT. This sequence encodes CAGSGITGELFF.

The rearrangement links TRBV3-1 (or the pseudogene TRBV3-2) to TRBJ1-2, with 9 bases lining up with TRBD1. The CDR3 contains 15 residues. V was pared by 5 bases and J by 6 bases, with 10 bases of the junction left unmatched. Germline CDR1 is LGHDT and CDR2 is YNNKEL (reference sequence). This CDR3 is CASSLYRDRVDGYTF. The CDR3 bases are TGTGCCAGCAGCTTATACCGGGACAGGGTAGATGGCTACACCTTC.

The rearrangement joins TRBV5-1 to TRBJ2-1; 8 bases are shared with TRBD2. Looked up from germline, CDR1 is SGHRS and CDR2 is YFSETQ. CDR3 length: 15 amino acids. J lost 6 bases, V lost 0 bases, and 5 bases had no gene match. Written as DNA, the CDR3 is TGCGCCAGCAGCTTGGCGGGACTAGTCCTCAATGAGCAGTTCTTC. Translated: CASSLAGLVLNEQFF. Looking up the rest from reference TRBV5-1 and TRBJ2-1 gives the full variable domain: KAGVTQTPRYLIKTRGQQVTLSCSPISGHRSVSWYQQTPGQGLQFLFEYFSETQRNKGNFPGRFSGRQFSNSRSEMNVSTLELGDSALYLCASSLAGLVLNEQFFGPGTRLTVL.

The chain couples TRBV4-2 to TRBJ2-1, with a possible D match to TRBD2 (6 bases). The CDR3 is made up of 16 amino acids. CDR1 and CDR2 from the germline V gene are LGHNA and YNFKEQ. Trimming shortened V by 0 bases and J by 4 bases, and 13 bases separated the two germline ends. CDR3 loop: CASSQEGRGQYNEQFF. As DNA, the CDR3 is TGTGCCAGCAGCCAAGAGGGGCGGGGCCAATACAATGAGCAGTTCTTC.

About this clone: This same CDR3 is encoded by further DNA sequences in the sample. The rearrangement uses TRBV30 and TRBJ1-5, with D unresolved. V was shortened by 5 bases and J by 6 bases, with 14 bases between the two germline ends. From germline, CDR1 is GTSNPN and CDR2 SVGIG (reference sequence). The CDR3 length is 13 residues. The CDR3 DNA reads TGTGCCTGGTCCCGTGGGAGAGGTCAGCCCCAGCATTTT. It codes for CAWSRGRGQPQHF.

The V gene is TRBV27, the J gene TRBJ2-1, with TRBD1 identical over 8 bases. This CDR3 comprises 15 residues. V shed 3 bases and J 7 bases; nucleotides not matched to a gene: 8. Germline V gives CDR1 MNHEY, CDR2 SMNVEV (reference sequence). The CDR3 nucleotides are TGTGCCAGCAGTTTCTTCCGGACAGGGCAGAATGAGCAGTTCTTC. This translates into CASSFFRTGQNEQFF.